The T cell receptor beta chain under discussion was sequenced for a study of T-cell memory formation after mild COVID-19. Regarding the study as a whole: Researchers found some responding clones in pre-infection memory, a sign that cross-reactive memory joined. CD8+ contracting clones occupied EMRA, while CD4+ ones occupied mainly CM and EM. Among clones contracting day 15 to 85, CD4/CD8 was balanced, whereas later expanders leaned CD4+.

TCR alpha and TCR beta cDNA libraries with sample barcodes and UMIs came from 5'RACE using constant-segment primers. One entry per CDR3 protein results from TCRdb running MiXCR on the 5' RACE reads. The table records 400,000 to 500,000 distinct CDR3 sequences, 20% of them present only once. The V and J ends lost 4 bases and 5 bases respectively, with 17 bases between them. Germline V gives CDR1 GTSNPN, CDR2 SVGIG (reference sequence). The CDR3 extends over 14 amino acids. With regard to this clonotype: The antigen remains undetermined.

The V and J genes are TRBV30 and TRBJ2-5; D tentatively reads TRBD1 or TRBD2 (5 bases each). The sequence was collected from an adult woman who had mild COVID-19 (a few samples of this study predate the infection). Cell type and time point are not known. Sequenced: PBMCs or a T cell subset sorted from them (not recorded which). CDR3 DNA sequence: TGTGCCTGGAAGCCAGGGAGTAATTTTGAGACCCAGTACTTC. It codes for CAWKPGSNFETQYF.